The rows below give T cell receptor beta chains drawn from one sample of a study of CD8 T cells in ankylosing spondylitis. Using its own MiXCR run on the 5' RACE reads, TCRdb lists one record per CDR3 protein. The sample includes about 190,000 distinct CDR3 sequences, 10% to 15% of them seen just once. Sequencing was done on a sample of blood, either unsorted or a sorted T cell fraction (not recorded which). The receptors derive from a female donor with ankylosing spondylitis or in good health (not recorded which). The CDR3 runs from the conserved cysteine through the conserved F or W. The D gene is left open where the match is weak. Some rows mark clone size as missing; the rest say once, few, many or name a class of expanded clone.

cdr3_length	v_call	clone_size	j_call	d_call	cdr3_nt	cdr3_aa
20	TRBV11-2	.	TRBJ2-1	TRBD2	TGTGCCAGCAGCCCACCATTCCCCAGCAGTTTCGCGGGAGGGGGCAATGAGCAGTTCTTC	CASSPPFPSSFAGGGNEQFF
14	TRBV20-1	many	TRBJ1-1	.	TGCAGTGCTAGAGGGGGTGGGGGGAGCACTGAAGCTTTCTTT	CSARGGGGSTEAFF
13	TRBV7-2	many	TRBJ1-1	.	TGTGCCAGCAGCTTGAACAGAAACACTGAAGCTTTCTTT	CASSLNRNTEAFF
16	TRBV13	many	TRBJ2-1	.	TGTGCCAGCAGCCCGTCGAGTAGCGGTATGTACAATGAGCAGTTCTTC	CASSPSSSGMYNEQFF
13	TRBV2	.	TRBJ1-1	.	TGTGCCAGCAGTGGGCAGGGAAGCACTGAAGCTTTCTTT	CASSGQGSTEAFF
18	TRBV20-1	.	TRBJ2-6	TRBD1	TGCAGTGCTAGAGATAGGGACAGGGTGAGCTCTGGGGCCAACGTCCTGACTTTC	CSARDRDRVSSGANVLTF
13	TRBV5-6	many	TRBJ2-3	.	TGTGCCAGCAGCTTACAGAGCACAGATACGCAGTATTTT	CASSLQSTDTQYF
12	TRBV12-3/TRBV12-4	many	TRBJ1-1	.	TGTGCCAGCACCTACCGAGAGCGGGTAGCTTTCTTT	CASTYRERVAFF
16	TRBV5-1	many	TRBJ1-4	.	TGCGCCAGCAGCTTGGGGGCCGGTTCGCAGAATGAAAAACTGTTTTTT	CASSLGAGSQNEKLFF
13	TRBV28	many	TRBJ1-2	.	TGTGCCAGCAGTTTAGGCGGGGGCTATGGCTACACCTTC	CASSLGGGYGYTF
16	TRBV4-2	.	TRBJ2-5	.	TGTGCCAGCAGCCGTTGGACCGAACGAGACCAAGAGACCCAGTACTTC	CASSRWTERDQETQYF
15	TRBV5-1	few	TRBJ2-2	TRBD2	TGCGCCAGCAGCTTGGGACTAGCGGACACCGGGGAGCTGTTTTTT	CASSLGLADTGELFF
15	TRBV5-1	few	TRBJ2-5	TRBD2	TGCGCCAGCAGCAGGGGGACTAGCGGGCAAGAGACCCAGTACTTC	CASSRGTSGQETQYF
12	TRBV5-1	few	TRBJ2-7	.	TGCGCCAGCAGCTTGGATACAGGGTTGCAGTACTTC	CASSLDTGLQYF
17	TRBV7-2	many	TRBJ2-3	TRBD2	TGTGCCAGCAGCTTAGCTGGAGCGGGAGGTGGGTCAGATACGCAGTATTTT	CASSLAGAGGGSDTQYF
12	TRBV28	many	TRBJ2-5	TRBD1	TGTGCCAGCAATAAACAGGGGAAGACCCAGTACTTC	CASNKQGKTQYF
13	TRBV5-1	few	TRBJ2-5	TRBD2	TGCGCCGGCTCTAGCGGGAGAGGAGAGACCCAGTACTTC	CAGSSGRGETQYF
12	TRBV27	few	TRBJ2-1	TRBD2	TGTGCCAGCGAGGGCGGGAGAAATGAGCAGTTCTTC	CASEGGRNEQFF
14	TRBV29-1	many	TRBJ2-7	TRBD2	TGCAGCGTTCGGGTCAACCGAGCGGGGGACGAGCAGTACTTC	CSVRVNRAGDEQYF
14	TRBV18	many	TRBJ2-7	.	TGTGCCAGCTCACCCAGCCCCATCGTCTACGAGCAGTACTTC	CASSPSPIVYEQYF
11	TRBV28	many	TRBJ2-3	.	TGTGCCAGCAGAGGGTCAGATACGCAGTATTTT	CASRGSDTQYF
18	TRBV5-1	few	TRBJ2-1	TRBD2	TGCGCCAGCAGCGAACGGACTAGCGGGATAGGGACCTACAATGAGCAGTTCTTC	CASSERTSGIGTYNEQFF
14	TRBV3-1	.	TRBJ2-2	.	TGTGCCAGCAGCCAAGGTCAGGGTGGCGGGGAGCTGTTTTTT	CASSQGQGGGELFF
14	TRBV7-2	few	TRBJ2-7	TRBD2	TGTACCAGCAGCAGAGCGGGAGGACACTACGAGCAGTACTTC	CTSSRAGGHYEQYF
14	TRBV7-2	.	TRBJ2-1	.	TGTGCCAGCAGCTTAGGGCCCCAGGAGGCTGAGCAGTTCTTC	CASSLGPQEAEQFF
13	TRBV28	many	TRBJ1-1	.	TGTGCCAGCAGCATCACAGGGAACACTGAAGCTTTCTTT	CASSITGNTEAFF
16	TRBV15	.	TRBJ2-3	TRBD2	TGTGCCACCAGCAGGGGGCTAGCGGAGGAGGTAGATACGCAGTATTTT	CATSRGLAEEVDTQYF
14	TRBV12-3/TRBV12-4	few	TRBJ2-6	.	TGTGCCAGCAGAGTAGAGACCGGGGCCAACGTCCTGACTTTC	CASRVETGANVLTF
13	TRBV7-2	.	TRBJ1-2	.	TGTGCCAGCAGGGAGGTGGGGGATTATGGCTACACCTTC	CASREVGDYGYTF
15	TRBV20-1	few	TRBJ2-2	.	TGCAGTGCTAGAGGGCTAGCTGCGAACACCGGGGAGCTGTTTTTT	CSARGLAANTGELFF
14	TRBV20-1	many	TRBJ1-1	TRBD1	TGCAGTGCTAGGGGCACAGGGGGGGACACTGAAGCTTTCTTT	CSARGTGGDTEAFF
15	TRBV20-1	.	TRBJ1-3	.	TGCAGTGCTAGAGATCCTGGCTTCTCTGGAAACACCATATATTTT	CSARDPGFSGNTIYF
15	TRBV5-1	many	TRBJ2-5	.	TGCGCCAGCAGCTTACGCCGGGACAAGCAAGAGACCCAGTACTTC	CASSLRRDKQETQYF
16	TRBV12-3/TRBV12-4	many	TRBJ2-3	TRBD2	TGTGCCAGCAGTTTAGGACTAGCGGGAGGTTTGGATACGCAGTATTTT	CASSLGLAGGLDTQYF
12	TRBV7-9	few	TRBJ1-6	.	TGTGCCAGCAGCTTAGATCGGTCACCCCTCCACTTT	CASSLDRSPLHF
13	TRBV20-1	many	TRBJ1-5	TRBD1	TGCAGTGCTACCACAGGGGGCAATCAGCCCCAGCATTTT	CSATTGGNQPQHF
15	TRBV6-6	many	TRBJ1-1	.	TGTGCCAGCAGCGCCTTGGGGGGATTCGGCACTGAAGCTTTCTTT	CASSALGGFGTEAFF
12	TRBV10-3	many	TRBJ2-7	.	TGTGCCACCGGAGGGGAGTCCTACGAGCAGTACTTC	CATGGESYEQYF
16	TRBV6-2/TRBV6-3	many	TRBJ1-6	.	TGTGCCAGCAGTCTACAGTGGAGCTCCTATAATTCACCCCTCCACTTT	CASSLQWSSYNSPLHF
15	TRBV5-1	many	TRBJ2-1	TRBD2	TGCGCCAGCAGCTTGAGGACTAGCGGGAGAAATGAGCAGTTCTTC	CASSLRTSGRNEQFF
15	TRBV5-5	many	TRBJ1-4	TRBD1	TGTGCCAGCAGTTTAAGTGGACAGGGGAATGAAAAACTGTTTTTT	CASSLSGQGNEKLFF
13	TRBV7-3	many	TRBJ2-1	.	TGTGCCAGCACCACCGACAGATACAATGAGCAGTTCTTC	CASTTDRYNEQFF
14	TRBV5-6	many	TRBJ1-2	.	TGTGCCAGCAGCTCATCCCCCCGAAGCTATGGCTACACCTTC	CASSSSPRSYGYTF
15	TRBV27	many	TRBJ2-2	TRBD1	TGTGCCAGCAGTCGCGACAGGGGGTTCACCGGGGAGCTGTTTTTT	CASSRDRGFTGELFF
19	TRBV18	many	TRBJ2-3	.	TGTGCCAGCTCACCGAGGACAGGGGAAGCGGGAGGGCCTACAGATACGCAGTATTTT	CASSPRTGEAGGPTDTQYF